These 27 T cell receptor beta chains were sequenced from one sample in a study of breast tumors, draining lymph nodes, adjacent tissues. Axillary draining lymph nodes of breast cancer patients supplied the node samples. One entry per CDR3 protein results from TCRdb running MiXCR on the multiplex PCR reads. Counted here are 290,000 or so distinct CDR3 sequences, roughly 31% occurring once; the ten biggest clones make up roughly 1.2%. The sample consisted of axillary lymph node tissue. All receptors come from a female donor with breast cancer. Some clones in this sample may be carry-over from other donors' samples.

This clonotype was seen many times. The chain employs TRBV24-1 and TRBJ1-5; D perhaps matches TRBD1 (6 bases). Germline loops: CDR1 KGHDR, CDR2 SFDVKD. The V gene lost 5 bases and the J gene lost 4 bases, with 14 bases spanning the gap. The length of the CDR3 is 15 residues. The CDR3 DNA sequence: TGTGCCACCAGTGGGGGGGGGGGCAAGAATCAGCCCCAGCATTTT. As protein: CATSGGGGKNQPQHF.

This clonotype was seen repeatedly, ten times or more. DNA for the CDR3: TGTGCCAGCAGCTTGATGGGAGGACCCTACGAGCAGTACTTC. Its protein is CASSLMGGPYEQYF. The chain has TRBV7-9 and TRBJ2-7, with D perhaps TRBD2 (6 bases). The CDR3 has 14 amino acids. The V gene's germline CDR1 is SEHNR and CDR2 FQNEAQ (reference sequence). V was pared by 3 bases and J by 2 bases, with 11 bases between.

This clonotype was counted ten times or more. This chain's CDR3 is CSARPGLAYEQYF. Written as DNA, the CDR3 is TGCAGTGCGCGCCCGGGACTAGCCTACGAGCAGTACTTC. This chain connects TRBV20-1 to TRBJ2-7; 8 bases match TRBD2. Germline loops: CDR1 DFQATT, CDR2 SNEGSKA (reference sequence). The V gene end was trimmed by 6 bases and the J gene end by 2 bases; junction bases not matched to a gene: 6. The CDR3 has 13 residues.

Only a few counts were recorded for this clonotype. The J gene is TRBJ1-5, the V gene TRBV6-2 or TRBV6-3, with 8 bases aligning to TRBD1. Germline trimming cut 5 bases from V and 11 bases from J; bases unmatched to any gene: 14. The CDR3 covers 15 residues. Germline CDR1 is MNHEY and CDR2 is SVGEGT. CDR3 bases: TGTGCCAGCAGTCCTTTTCGGGACAGGCACGGGGCCCAGCATTTT. Amino acid sequence: CASSPFRDRHGAQHF.

This clonotype was observed at least ten times. V is TRBV5-6 and J is TRBJ2-7; 7 bases are shared with TRBD2. CDR3 length equals 14 residues. Per germline, CDR1 SGHDT and CDR2 YYEEEE. The junction had 9 bases not matched to a gene; V was cut back by 6 bases and J by 3 bases. The chain's CDR3 is CASTIKGGYYEQYF. The DNA of the CDR3 is TGTGCCAGCACCATAAAGGGAGGGTACTACGAGCAGTACTTC.

This clonotype occurred once. J is TRBJ2-6 and V is TRBV11-2; 10 positions match TRBD1. Trimming removed 5 bases from V and 1 base from J; junction bases left unmatched: 5. Germline V lookup: CDR1 SGHAT, CDR2 FQNNGV. This CDR3 comprises 17 residues. In DNA form, the CDR3 reads TGTGCCAGCAGCGACAGGGGGCCCCGTTCTGGGGCCAACGTCCTGACTTTC. Its protein product is CASSDRGPRSGANVLTF.

This clonotype was found a few times. This sequence may be a read error, since a much larger clone differs from it by one base. The rearrangement links TRBV20-1 to TRBJ2-7; D possibly uses TRBD1 or TRBD2 (6 bases each). The CDR3 runs 14 residues. With 0 bases removed from V and 6 bases from J, the gap between germline ends came to 15 bases. CDR1 and CDR2 from the germline V gene are DFQATT and SNEGSKA (reference sequence). The CDR3 DNA is TGCAGTGCTAGAGACGGGGGACACTTGTCCGAGCAGTACTTC. The encoded protein is CSARDGGHLSEQYF.

Regarding this clonotype: A much larger clone lies a single base off, so this may be a read error. The final CDR3 position lacks the conserved phenylalanine or tryptophan, pointing to a likely read error. This chain's CDR3 is CASSQGLAGYNEQFL. CDR3 in DNA: TGCGCCAGCAGCCAAGGACTAGCCGGGTACAATGAGCAGTTCCTC. The rearrangement links TRBV4-3 to TRBJ2-1, with 7 bases matching TRBD2. The V segment lost 1 base and the J segment 4 bases; nucleotides outside the gene matches: 4. The CDR3 runs 15 residues. Germline V CDR1 and CDR2: LGHNA, YSLEER.

Comments on this clonotype: A read error is possible here, since a much larger clone lies one base away. This chain connects TRBV6-1 to TRBJ1-5; no clear D gene. CDR3 length equals 15 residues. The germline gives CDR1 MNHNS, CDR2 SASEGT. Trimming stripped 6 bases from V and 5 bases from J, with 17 bases between. The CDR3 protein is CASRPTPGGHQPQHF. As DNA, the CDR3 is TGTGCCAGCAGGCCCACGCCAGGAGGTCATCAGCCCCAGCATTTT.

This clonotype showed up many times. This chain links TRBV29-1 with TRBJ2-5, with D perhaps TRBD2 (7 bases). Deletions cut 3 bases from V and 5 bases from J, with 10 bases between. This CDR3 is 12 amino acids long. Germline CDR1 is SQVTM and CDR2 is ANQGSEA. CDR3 region: CSVEKGGETQYF. The CDR3 DNA is TGCAGCGTTGAGAAGGGGGGGGAGACCCAGTACTTC.

The chain is built from TRBV18 and TRBJ2-2; a weak D match, TRBD1 (5 bases). Trimming stripped 3 bases from V and 6 bases from J, with 17 bases between. The CDR3 contains 16 residues. Germline-derived CDR1 and CDR2 are KGHSH and LQKENI. In DNA form, the CDR3 reads TGTGCCAGCTCACCTAGGGCGAACACAGGCTCCGGGGAGCTGTTTTTT. The encoded protein is CASSPRANTGSGELFF.

In this sample, this clonotype turned up many times. This sequence joins TRBV7-9 and TRBJ2-7; 13 bases fit TRBD2. V shed 4 bases, J shed 3 bases, and the junction held 3 bases outside the gene matches. The CDR3 is 15 residues long. Germline loops: CDR1 SEHNR, CDR2 FQNEAQ (reference sequence). In DNA, the CDR3 is TGTGCCAGCAGCTACTGGACTAGCGGGAGCTACGAGCAGTACTTC. Its protein is CASSYWTSGSYEQYF.

This clonotype was seen at least ten times. The gene calls are TRBV29-1 and TRBJ2-1; D is possibly TRBD2 (5 bases). V dropped 6 bases and J dropped 6 bases, with 18 bases sitting between them. Germline V gene sequence: CDR1 SQVTM, CDR2 ANQGSEA. CDR3 length: 14 residues. The CDR3 reads CSVAGGAAFNEQFF. The CDR3 DNA reads TGCAGCGTGGCGGGTGGAGCGGCTTTCAATGAGCAGTTCTTC.

Remarks on this clonotype: Germline is not matched at one junction end, which may reflect a read error. V gene TRBV29-1 combines with J gene TRBJ2-6, with D possibly being TRBD2 (5 bases). The CDR3 runs 12 residues. CDR1 and CDR2 (germline): SQVTM, ANQGSEA. In nucleotides, the CDR3 is TGCAGCGTTGATCTGAGGGCGAACGTCCTGACTTTC. Its translation: CSVDLRANVLTF.

To note about this clonotype: This sequence may be a read error, since a much larger clone differs from it by one base. The chain uses TRBV5-6 and TRBJ1-5; D unclear. The CDR3 is 15 amino acids. The germline gives CDR1 SGHDT, CDR2 YYEEEE. DNA for the CDR3: TGTGCCTGCAGCCCCCGACATGGTAGCAATCAGCCCCAGCATTTT. Amino acids: CACSPRHGSNQPQHF.

Details on this clonotype: The CDR3 does not close with the conserved phenylalanine or tryptophan, likely indicating a read error. The V and J genes are TRBV9 and TRBJ2-5, with D possibly TRBD1 on 7 matching bases. There are 13 residues in the CDR3. Germline CDR1 is SGDLS and CDR2 is YYNGEE. The DNA for the CDR3 is TGTGCCGGCAGCGTAGGAGGGGGCGAGACCCAGTACTCC. Protein: CAGSVGGGETQYS.

The chain combines TRBV27 with TRBJ2-3; D is unclear. The CDR3 runs 14 residues. V gave up 2 bases and J gave up 1 base, with 7 bases separating them. Germline V gives CDR1 MNHEY, CDR2 SMNVEV (reference sequence). The CDR3: CASSLPGGTDTQYF. The CDR3 DNA follows: TGTGCCAGCAGTTTACCCGGCGGCACAGATACGCAGTATTTT.

V is TRBV29-1 and J is TRBJ2-4; 8 bases map to TRBD1. The ends lost 4 bases at V and 0 bases at J; junction bases unmatched: 8. This CDR3 is 16 amino acids long. CDR1 and CDR2 (germline): SQVTM, ANQGSEA. DNA for the CDR3: TGCAGCGTTGGGGGGACAGGACTGATAGCCAAAAACATTCAGTACTTC. Encoded protein: CSVGGTGLIAKNIQYF.

This clonotype has at least ten counts. V is TRBV7-2 and J is TRBJ1-4, with D unresolved. CDR1 and CDR2 from the germline V gene are SGHTA and FQGNSA. There are 16 residues in the CDR3. V gave up 5 bases and J gave up 3 bases, with 16 bases separating them. CDR3 sequence (DNA): TGTGCCAGCAGCCCCCTCCAAGGTCCCTCTAATGAAAAACTGTTTTTT. Protein sequence: CASSPLQGPSNEKLFF.

This clonotype was picked up many times. The gene calls are TRBV4-2 and TRBJ2-3; the match to TRBD1 covers 7 bases. The CDR3 consists of 16 residues. V gave up 2 bases and J gave up 1 base; unmatched junction bases: 6. Looked up from germline, CDR1 is LGHNA and CDR2 is YNFKEQ. Here the CDR3 DNA reads TGTGCCAGCAGCCAACGACAGGGTCTCGGCACAGATACGCAGTATTTT. Protein sequence: CASSQRQGLGTDTQYF.

With regard to this clonotype: Sequence at one end of the junction differs from germline and may be a read error. The chain uses TRBV5-1 and TRBJ1-1; 8 nucleotides agree with TRBD1. Germline values: CDR1 SGHRS, CDR2 YFSETQ. The CDR3 spans 15 residues. This CDR3 is CASSNRQGQNTEACF. The CDR3, as DNA: TGCGCCAGCAGCAACCGACAGGGGCAGAACACTGAAGCTTGCTTT. Full variable domain (rest looked up from reference TRBV5-1 and TRBJ1-1): KAGVTQTPRYLIKTRGQQVTLSCSPISGHRSVSWYQQTPGQGLQFLFEYFSETQRNKGNFPGRFSGRQFSNSRSEMNVSTLELGDSALYLCASSNRQGQNTEACFGQGTRLTVV.

The chain combines TRBV27 with TRBJ2-6; TRBD2 agrees at 14 bases. This CDR3 region has 18 residues. Unmatched junction bases numbered 5, after V lost 4 bases and J lost 3 bases. Germline CDR1 and CDR2: MNHEY and SMNVEV (reference sequence). This CDR3 is CASSWGLAGALGANVLTF. CDR3 sequence (DNA): TGTGCCAGCAGTTGGGGACTAGCGGGGGCCCTTGGGGCCAACGTCCTGACTTTC.

V gene TRBV28 combines with J gene TRBJ1-1, with a tentative D call TRBD1 (6 bases). Germline V lookup: CDR1 MDHEN, CDR2 SYDVKM. This CDR3 contains 15 residues. Trimming took 5 bases from V and 8 from J, leaving 21 bases between them. In nucleotides, the CDR3 is TGTGCCAGCAGTCTAACCGGGAACCCGGGGGCCGAAGCTTTCTTT. It yields the protein CASSLTGNPGAEAFF.

The sample holds a few counts of this clonotype. The V and J genes are TRBV11-2 and TRBJ2-1, with 8 bases fitting TRBD2. Germline CDR1 SGHAT, CDR2 FQNNGV. The CDR3 is 15 residues long. The junction had 12 bases not matched to a gene; V was cut back by 5 bases and J by 9 bases. The CDR3 spells CASSLLGLVDGEQFF. The CDR3 DNA reads as TGTGCCAGCAGCCTATTGGGACTAGTAGACGGTGAGCAGTTCTTC.

To note about this clonotype: Given a much more abundant clone one base away, this may be a read error. The chain uses TRBV6-5 and TRBJ2-7, with D possibly TRBD2 on 6 matching bases. Germline V lookup: CDR1 MNHEY, CDR2 SVGAGI. V lost 6 bases, J lost 3 bases, and 18 bases lay in between. The CDR3 covers 15 residues. The CDR3 DNA reads as TGTGCCAGCAGGCCTAGCGAGAACCCTTTCTACGAGCAGTACTTC. Protein: CASRPSENPFYEQYF.

The CDR3 is CAWSIGGPENIQYF. CDR3 nucleotide sequence: TGTGCCTGGAGTATAGGGGGGCCCGAGAACATTCAGTACTTC. The chain carries TRBV30 and TRBJ2-4; the D call may be TRBD1 or TRBD2 (6 bases each). Trimming took off 2 bases at V and 7 bases at J, with 15 bases between the two ends. Germline lookup yields CDR1 GTSNPN and CDR2 SVGIG (reference sequence). The CDR3 length is 14 residues.

The chain combines TRBV2 with TRBJ2-1; 10 nucleotides agree with TRBD1. Per the germline V gene, CDR1 is SNHLY and CDR2 is FYNNEI. This CDR3 has 14 amino acids. The V segment lost 7 bases and the J segment 9 bases; nucleotides outside the gene matches: 9. The CDR3 coding sequence is TGTGCCAGCAAAGGACAGGGGGGAGTCAGTGAGCAGTTCTTC. Protein: CASKGQGGVSEQFF.